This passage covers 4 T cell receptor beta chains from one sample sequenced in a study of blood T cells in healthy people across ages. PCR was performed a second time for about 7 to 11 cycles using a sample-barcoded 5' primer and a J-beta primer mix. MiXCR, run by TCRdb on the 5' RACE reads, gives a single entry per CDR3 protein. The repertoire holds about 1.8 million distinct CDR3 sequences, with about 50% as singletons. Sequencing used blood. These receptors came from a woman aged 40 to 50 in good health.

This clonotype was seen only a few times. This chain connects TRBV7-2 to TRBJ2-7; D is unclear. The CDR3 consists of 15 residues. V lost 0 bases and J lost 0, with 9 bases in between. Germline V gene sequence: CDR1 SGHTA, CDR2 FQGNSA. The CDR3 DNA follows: TGTGCCAGCAGCTTAGCATCCGTAAGCTCCTACGAGCAGTACTTC. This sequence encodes CASSLASVSSYEQYF.

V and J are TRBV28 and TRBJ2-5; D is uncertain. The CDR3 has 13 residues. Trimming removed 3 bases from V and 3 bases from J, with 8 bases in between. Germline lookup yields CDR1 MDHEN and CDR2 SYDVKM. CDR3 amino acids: CASSFSQEETQYF. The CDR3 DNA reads TGTGCCAGCAGTTTTAGTCAGGAAGAGACCCAGTACTTC. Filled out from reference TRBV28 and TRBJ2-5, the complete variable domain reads DVKVTQSSRYLVKRTGEKVFLECVQDMDHENMFWYRQDPGLGLRLIYFSYDVKMKEKGDIPEGYSVSREKKERFSLILESASTNQTSMYLCASSFSQEETQYFGPGTRLLVL.

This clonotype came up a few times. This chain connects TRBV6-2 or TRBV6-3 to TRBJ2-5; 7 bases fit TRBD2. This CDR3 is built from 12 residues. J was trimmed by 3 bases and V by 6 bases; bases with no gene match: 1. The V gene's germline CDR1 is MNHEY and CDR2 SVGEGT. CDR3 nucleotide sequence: TGTGCCAGCAGGCGGGGGAAAGAGACCCAGTACTTC. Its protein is CASRRGKETQYF.

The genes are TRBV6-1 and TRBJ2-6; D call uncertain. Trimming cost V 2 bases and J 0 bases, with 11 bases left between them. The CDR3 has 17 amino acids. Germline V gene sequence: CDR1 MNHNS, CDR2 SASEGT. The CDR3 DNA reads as TGTGCCAGCAGTGAACGGCAGGCTACCTCTGGGGCCAACGTCCTGACTTTC. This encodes CASSERQATSGANVLTF.